These 28 T cell receptor beta chains came from one sample sequenced in a study of T cell repertoires in cytomegalovirus infection. TCRdb fed the reads into MiXCR, producing one record per CDR3 protein. The sample shows about 490,000 distinct CDR3 sequences, 26% of them seen only once. Sequencing used PBMCs. The receptors stem from a human donor in good health (CMV status not recorded). Some clones in this sample may be carry-over from other donors' samples.

This clonotype occurred a few times. CDR3 in amino acids: CASSSSRQQPQHF. The CDR3 coding sequence is TGTGCCAGCAGTTCCTCGAGACAGCAGCCCCAGCATTTT. V gene TRBV6-5 combines with J gene TRBJ1-5, with D maybe TRBD1 (5 bases). Germline V gene sequence: CDR1 MNHEY, CDR2 SVGAGI. V gave up 4 bases and J gave up 7 bases, with 11 bases separating them. There are 13 residues in the CDR3.

This clonotype was seen more than once but under ten times. The rearrangement uses TRBV28 and TRBJ1-1; a possible D gene is TRBD1 (5 bases). This CDR3 contains 17 residues. V was cut by 7 bases and J by 0 bases, with 21 bases left in between. Germline CDR1 is MDHEN and CDR2 is SYDVKM. CDR3 coding DNA: TGTGCCAGCACCATGACCATAGGGGTGGAAATGAACACTGAAGCTTTCTTT. Encoded protein: CASTMTIGVEMNTEAFF.

The chain uses TRBV12-3 or TRBV12-4 and TRBJ2-1, with D perhaps TRBD2 (6 bases). Trimming removed 3 bases from V and 7 bases from J, with 19 bases in between. CDR3 length equals 16 residues. CDR3 bases: TGTGCCAGCAGTTTTTCTTCTACGGGACTTCTAAATGAGCAGTTCTTC. It specifies CASSFSSTGLLNEQFF.

The gene calls are TRBV6-6 and TRBJ1-1; maybe TRBD1 (6 bases). Germline V gives CDR1 MNHNY, CDR2 SVGAGI (reference sequence). This CDR3 spans 17 amino acids. V lost 8 bases and J 0 bases, leaving 22 bases between the germline ends. CDR3 in amino acids: CASRARQASFMNTEAFF. In DNA form, the CDR3 reads TGTGCCAGCCGCGCGAGACAGGCGAGTTTCATGAACACTGAAGCTTTCTTT.

The chain recombines TRBV6-2 or TRBV6-3 with TRBJ1-1; 8 nucleotides agree with TRBD1. This CDR3 has 17 amino acids. CDR1 is MNHEY, CDR2 SVGEGT, per germline. The J segment lost 7 bases and the V segment lost 6 bases, leaving 19 bases of the junction unmatched. The CDR3 nucleotides read TGTGCCAGCAGCAACCGACAGGGGCAAGTAAAACAGATTGAAGCTTTCTTT. Translating gives CASSNRQGQVKQIEAFF.

This clonotype was seen a few times. This chain uses TRBV28 with TRBJ2-3; TRBD2 agrees at 14 bases. J gave up 1 base and V 4 bases, and 4 bases lay outside the gene matches. The CDR3 sequence is 17 residues long. Germline lookup yields CDR1 MDHEN and CDR2 SYDVKM. For the CDR3, the DNA is TGTGCCAGCAGTTCAAGGGGACTAGCGGGAGGCACAGATACGCAGTATTTT. Its translation: CASSSRGLAGGTDTQYF.

This clonotype came up a few times. The chain combines TRBV7-9 with TRBJ1-4, with 8 bases identical to TRBD1. Trimming at V came to 5 bases and at J to 7 bases, leaving 9 bases not matched to a gene. The length of the CDR3 is 15 residues. Germline loops: CDR1 SEHNR, CDR2 FQNEAQ (reference sequence). CDR3 residues: CASSPSGGAGEKLFF. The CDR3 DNA follows: TGTGCCAGCAGCCCATCAGGGGGCGCAGGTGAAAAACTGTTTTTT. Together with reference TRBV7-9 and TRBJ1-4, the CDR3 gives the full variable domain: DTGVSQNPRHKITKRGQNVTFRCDPISEHNRLYWYRQTLGQGPEFLTYFQNEAQLEKSRLLSDRFSAERPKGSFSTLEIQRTEQGDSAMYLCASSPSGGAGEKLFFGSGTQLSVL.

This sequence joins TRBV11-2 and TRBJ2-7; 14 bases align to TRBD2. The CDR3 has 15 residues. The germline V gene has CDR1 SGHAT and CDR2 FQNNGV. J was trimmed by 6 bases and V by 8 bases; bases with no gene match: 9. The CDR3 coding sequence is TGTGCCAGCGCCCCTCCGGGACTAGCGGGAGTCGAGCAGTACGTC. This sequence encodes CASAPPGLAGVEQYV.

The sample holds a few counts of this clonotype. J is TRBJ2-3 and V is TRBV12-3 or TRBV12-4; D gene ambiguous. CDR3 length equals 14 residues. With 3 bases removed from V and 4 bases from J, the gap between germline ends came to 11 bases. CDR3 residues: CASSFLGSPDTQYF. The DNA for the CDR3 is TGTGCCAGCAGTTTCTTGGGATCCCCAGATACGCAGTATTTT.

V is TRBV12-3 or TRBV12-4 and J is TRBJ2-7; D may be TRBD2 (7 bases). The CDR3 loop spans 15 amino acids. The germline V and J ends were trimmed by 6 bases and 2 bases, with 17 bases remaining between them. CDR3 DNA: TGTGCCAGCAGACAAGGACTAGGGGGTACCTACGAGCAGTACTTC. It specifies CASRQGLGGTYEQYF.

The V call is TRBV10-3, the J call TRBJ1-2; TRBD1 matches 10 bases. The length of the CDR3 is 15 residues. Germline assignment: CDR1 ENHRY and CDR2 SYGVKD. V trimming: 0 bases; J trimming: 3 bases; junction bases outside the gene matches: 1. The CDR3 reads CAISESGQGYYGYTF. CDR3 coding DNA: TGTGCCATCAGTGAGTCGGGACAGGGGTACTATGGCTACACCTTC.

This clonotype occurred a few times. This chain joins TRBV29-1 and TRBJ1-5; a possible D gene is TRBD1 (5 bases). The CDR3 spans 14 residues. V was cut by 6 bases and J by 3 bases, with 15 bases left in between. The germline V gene has CDR1 SQVTM and CDR2 ANQGSEA. CDR3 protein: CSVGGLSDNQPQHF. In DNA form, the CDR3 reads TGCAGCGTGGGGGGGTTGAGTGACAATCAGCCCCAGCATTTT.

The V gene is TRBV6-6, the J gene TRBJ2-3; D might be TRBD1 or TRBD2, each matching 5 bases. This CDR3 has 14 amino acids. V lost 2 bases to trimming and J lost 5 bases, with 11 bases between them. The germline gives CDR1 MNHNY, CDR2 SVGAGI (reference sequence). The CDR3, as DNA: TGTGCCAGCAGTTACGGGACCTTAGGAGATACGCAGTATTTT. Its translation: CASSYGTLGDTQYF.

This clonotype was seen many times. V and J are TRBV6-2 or TRBV6-3 and TRBJ2-4; 7 bases align to TRBD1. The germline gives CDR1 MNHEY, CDR2 SVGEGT. The CDR3 totals 14 residues. V lost 2 bases and J lost 5; bases outside the gene matches: 3. The CDR3 spells CASSYPDRQNIQYF. CDR3 in DNA: TGTGCCAGCAGTTACCCGGACAGGCAAAACATTCAGTACTTC.

The chain employs TRBV19 and TRBJ2-5; 9 bases are shared with TRBD2. The CDR3 totals 13 residues. Germline V gene data show CDR1 as LNHDA and CDR2 as SQIVND (reference sequence). Trimming at V came to 1 base and at J to 11 bases, leaving 5 bases not matched to a gene. The CDR3 sequence: CASSIGPSGIQYF. Here the CDR3 DNA reads TGTGCCAGTAGTATAGGTCCTAGCGGGATACAGTACTTC.

This clonotype was observed at least ten times. The chain combines TRBV7-2 with TRBJ1-6; TRBD1 is a possible D gene (6 bases). The germline CDR1 and CDR2 sequences are SGHTA and FQGNSA. Trimming removed 3 bases from V and 5 bases from J, with 11 bases in between. The CDR3 runs 15 residues. The CDR3 DNA follows: TGTGCCAGCAGCTTCCGGGGGCGAGATAATTCACCCCTCCACTTT. Protein product: CASSFRGRDNSPLHF. The variable domain in full, completed from reference TRBV7-2 and TRBJ1-6, reads GAGVSQSPSNKVTEKGKDVELRCDPISGHTALYWYRQSLGQGLEFLIYFQGNSAPDKSGLPSDRFSAERTGGSVSTLTIQRTQQEDSAVYLCASSFRGRDNSPLHFGNGTRLTVT.

This clonotype was seen a handful of times. This chain joins TRBV11-2 and TRBJ1-6; 7 bases are a match to TRBD1. From germline, CDR1 is SGHAT and CDR2 FQNNGV. The CDR3 is made up of 18 amino acids. V lost 4 bases to trimming and J lost 7 bases; unmatched junction nucleotides: 16. The CDR3 here is CASSSSQITGARNSPLHF. The DNA for the CDR3 is TGTGCCAGCAGCTCGAGCCAGATTACAGGGGCCCGGAATTCACCCCTCCACTTT.

The V and J genes are TRBV7-3 and TRBJ2-2, with no clear D. This CDR3 is built from 14 residues. Germline CDR1 SGHTA, CDR2 FQGTGA. V lost 1 base, J lost 5 bases, and 8 bases lay in between. CDR3 DNA sequence: TGTGCCAGCAGCTTAATAGCTCCTACCGGGGAGCTGTTTTTT. Translation gives CASSLIAPTGELFF.

The J gene is TRBJ2-5, the V gene TRBV11-3; TRBD1 is a possible D gene (6 bases). In germline, CDR1 is SGHNT, CDR2 YENEEA. Trimming took off 0 bases at V and 4 bases at J, with 12 bases between the two ends. The length of the CDR3 is 15 residues. This CDR3 is CASSLETGWGETQYF. The CDR3 DNA sequence: TGTGCCAGCAGCTTAGAGACAGGCTGGGGAGAGACCCAGTACTTC.

V and J are TRBV7-4 and TRBJ2-3, with TRBD1 identical over 8 bases. Germline CDR1 reads SGHVT; CDR2 reads SQSDAQ. Losses at the gene ends were 3 bases for V and 0 bases for J; bases not matched to a gene: 2. The CDR3 spans 15 residues. The CDR3 DNA sequence: TGTGCCAGCAGCTTGACAGGGGTTAGCACAGATACGCAGTATTTT. Translation: CASSLTGVSTDTQYF.

This clonotype was counted once. This chain joins TRBV6-5 and TRBJ2-1, with TRBD2 identical over 10 bases. The junction had 7 bases not matched to a gene; V was cut back by 5 bases and J by 6 bases. Germline CDR1 is MNHEY and CDR2 is SVGAGI. The CDR3 covers 15 residues. CDR3 protein: CASSPSGRVPNEQFF. CDR3 in DNA: TGTGCCAGCAGTCCTAGCGGGAGAGTTCCCAATGAGCAGTTCTTC.

Only a few counts were recorded for this clonotype. J is TRBJ2-1 and V is TRBV6-2 or TRBV6-3, with 9 bases fitting TRBD2. Germline-derived CDR1 and CDR2 are MNHEY and SVGEGT. With 8 bases clipped from V and 1 base from J, the junction kept 6 bases outside the gene matches. The CDR3 runs to 15 residues. The CDR3 DNA sequence: TGTGCCAGCTTCCCTAGCGGGATTTCCTACAATGAGCAGTTCTTC. Protein sequence: CASFPSGISYNEQFF.

The chain recombines TRBV11-2 with TRBJ2-5; TRBD2 agrees at 8 bases. The CDR3 loop spans 18 amino acids. CDR1 is SGHAT and CDR2 is FQNNGV in the germline V gene. V gave up 5 bases and J gave up 0 bases; unmatched junction bases: 14. The CDR3 region has the DNA TGTGCCAGCAGCCTTAGCGGGACCACCCGGGAACACCAAGAGACCCAGTACTTC. Encoded protein: CASSLSGTTREHQETQYF. Combining the CDR3 with reference TRBV11-2 and TRBJ2-5 gives the whole variable domain EAGVAQSPRYKIIEKRQSVAFWCNPISGHATLYWYQQILGQGPKLLIQFQNNGVVDDSQLPKDRFSAERLKGVDSTLKIQPAKLEDSAVYLCASSLSGTTREHQETQYFGPGTRLLVL.

This clonotype was seen many times. This sequence joins TRBV7-6 and TRBJ2-1; maybe TRBD2 (6 bases). V lost 5 bases to trimming and J lost 2 bases, with 13 bases between them. In germline, CDR1 is SGHVS, CDR2 FNYEAQ. The CDR3 length is 15 residues. The CDR3 region is CASSPLAETYNEQFF. In nucleotides, the CDR3 is TGTGCCAGCAGCCCATTAGCGGAGACCTACAATGAGCAGTTCTTC.

This clonotype came up a few times. This chain links TRBV7-9 with TRBJ1-1, with 10 bases that match TRBD1. The CDR3 runs 15 residues. With 4 bases clipped from V and 4 bases from J, the junction kept 6 bases outside the gene matches. CDR1 and CDR2 (germline): SEHNR, FQNEAQ (reference sequence). CDR3 protein: CASSSAGTGATEAFF. CDR3 bases: TGTGCCAGCAGCTCCGCCGGGACAGGGGCCACTGAAGCTTTCTTT. Complete variable domain (other parts from reference TRBV7-9 and TRBJ1-1): DTGVSQNPRHKITKRGQNVTFRCDPISEHNRLYWYRQTLGQGPEFLTYFQNEAQLEKSRLLSDRFSAERPKGSFSTLEIQRTEQGDSAMYLCASSSAGTGATEAFFGQGTRLTVV.

The table lists this clonotype with a few counts. V is TRBV7-9 and J is TRBJ1-5, with D possibly matching TRBD1 (5 bases). Germline V lookup: CDR1 SEHNR, CDR2 FQNEAQ (reference sequence). V lost 5 bases to trimming and J lost 6 bases, with 14 bases between them. The CDR3 spans 14 residues. The CDR3 region is CASSRVGVGQPQHF. CDR3 coding DNA: TGTGCCAGCAGCCGGGTGGGGGTCGGTCAGCCCCAGCATTTT.

CDR3 sequence: CASSATGTGVNTEAFF. CDR3 coding DNA: TGTGCCAGCAGCGCGACCGGGACAGGGGTGAACACTGAAGCTTTCTTT. V gene TRBV9 combines with J gene TRBJ1-1, with TRBD1 matching over 10 bases. Germline V CDR1 and CDR2: SGDLS, YYNGEE. This CDR3 spans 16 amino acids. With V trimmed by 3 bases and J by 0 bases, 5 bases remained unmatched.

The V call is TRBV4-1, the J call TRBJ1-1; TRBD1 agrees at 7 bases. The ends lost 0 bases at V and 5 bases at J; junction bases unmatched: 6. Germline loops: CDR1 MGHRA, CDR2 YSYEKL. CDR3 length: 15 residues. This chain's CDR3 is CASSQDPRGGTEAFF. DNA for the CDR3: TGCGCCAGCAGCCAAGATCCCAGGGGGGGAACTGAAGCTTTCTTT.